Sequencing of this T cell receptor beta chain was carried out in a study of T cells after yellow fever vaccination. Study at large: Fractions containing few cells were prepared with SMART-Seq v4 Ultra Low Input. Study-level points and caveats: The CD4 compartment and the CD8 compartment contained a small share of clonotypes in common. Contamination by abundant bulk-population clonotypes could be present in FACS-sorted repertoires.

As to this clonotype: Its antigen is currently unknown.

Generation of TCR cDNA used 5'RACE template switching (which added a universal primer site and UMIs). TCRdb re-derived calls from the 5' RACE reads in MiXCR, one entry per CDR3 protein. The table records under 150,000 distinct CDR3 sequences, 7.7% of them present only once. The TCR sequence derives from a man aged 25 to 40 who received the YFV17D yellow fever vaccine. The sequencing here drew on CD4+ T cells sorted from PBMCs, taken 5 days after the yellow fever booster vaccination.

CDR3 nucleotides: TGTGCCAGCAGCCGAGGACATCCCAGCACAGATACGCAGTATTTT. Residues: CASSRGHPSTDTQYF. The J gene is TRBJ2-3, the V gene TRBV5-4; a weak D match, TRBD1 (5 bases). Germline CDR1 and CDR2: SGHNT and YYREEE (reference sequence). Trimming stripped 4 bases from V and 0 bases from J, with 12 bases between. This CDR3 is 15 amino acids long. The variable domain in full, completed from reference TRBV5-4 and TRBJ2-3, reads ETGVTQSPTHLIKTRGQQVTLRCSSQSGHNTVSWYQQALGQGPQFIFQYYREEENGRGNFPPRFSGLQFPNYSSELNVNALELDDSALYLCASSRGHPSTDTQYFGPGTRLTVL.